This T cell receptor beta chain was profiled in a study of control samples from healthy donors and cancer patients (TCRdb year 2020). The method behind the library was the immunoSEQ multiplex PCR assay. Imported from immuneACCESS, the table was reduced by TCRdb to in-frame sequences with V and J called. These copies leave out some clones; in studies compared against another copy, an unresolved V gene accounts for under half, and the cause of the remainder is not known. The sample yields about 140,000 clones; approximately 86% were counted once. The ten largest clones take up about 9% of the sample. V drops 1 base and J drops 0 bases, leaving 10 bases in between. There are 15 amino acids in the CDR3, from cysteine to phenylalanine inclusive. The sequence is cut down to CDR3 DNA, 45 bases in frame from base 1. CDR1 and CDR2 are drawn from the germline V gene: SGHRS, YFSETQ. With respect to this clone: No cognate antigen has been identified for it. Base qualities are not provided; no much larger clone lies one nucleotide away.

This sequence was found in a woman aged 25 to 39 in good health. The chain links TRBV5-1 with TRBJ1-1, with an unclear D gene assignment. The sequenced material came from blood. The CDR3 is CASSLSLGLNTEAFF. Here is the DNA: TGCGCCAGCAGCTTGTCTCTGGGCTTGAACACTGAAGCTTTCTTT.